The 17 T cell receptor beta chains listed next were all sequenced from one sample in a study of blood T cells in healthy people across ages. The use of a sample-barcoded 5' primer and a J-beta primer mix characterized a second PCR of 7 to 11 cycles. TCRdb fed the 5' RACE reads into MiXCR, producing one record per CDR3 protein. The table has about 1.8 million distinct CDR3 sequences, roughly 52% seen once. The sequencing sample was made of blood. The receptors were gathered from a woman aged 40 to 50 in good health.

This clonotype was detected once. The rearrangement uses TRBV4-2 and TRBJ2-5; 7 bases agree with TRBD1. The assigned J gene may be wrong: the sequence end matches TRBJ2-7 better. The CDR3 has 16 amino acids. CDR1 LGHNA and CDR2 YNFKEQ come from the germline V gene. The CDR3 here is CASSQGWSTGFFEQYF. In nucleotides, the CDR3 is TGTGCCAGCAGCCAAGGGTGGTCGACAGGGTTTTTCGAGCAGTACTTC.

The chain combines TRBV7-2 with TRBJ2-1, with 11 bases matching TRBD2. With V trimmed by 5 bases and J by 4 bases, 4 bases remained unmatched. Germline loops: CDR1 SGHTA, CDR2 FQGNSA. The CDR3 is 15 residues long. The CDR3 nucleotides read TGTGCCAGCAGCGAACTAGCGGGGGTTTACAATGAGCAGTTCTTC. It translates to CASSELAGVYNEQFF.

Only a few counts were recorded for this clonotype. CDR3 region: CASSEGQGEEYYTF. The CDR3 DNA reads as TGTGCCAGCAGTGAAGGTCAGGGGGAAGAGTACTACACCTTC. The chain links TRBV6-1 to TRBJ1-2; 7 bases line up with TRBD1. Germline V gives CDR1 MNHNS, CDR2 SASEGT. This CDR3 region has 14 residues. Losses at the gene ends were 1 base for V and 10 bases for J; bases not matched to a gene: 9.

CDR3: CASSLARTTSGSTDTQYF. The CDR3 DNA reads as TGTGCCAGCAGTTTAGCGCGAACGACTAGCGGTAGCACAGATACGCAGTATTTT. V is TRBV12-3 or TRBV12-4 and J is TRBJ2-3; 9 bases agree with TRBD2. This CDR3 contains 18 residues. J gave up 0 bases and V 0 bases, and 7 bases lay outside the gene matches.

In the case of this clonotype: It may be a read error: a sequence one base away is much more abundant. The chain uses TRBV7-2 and TRBJ2-6; unclear D gene. Germline-derived CDR1 and CDR2 are SGHTA and FQGNSA. The CDR3 has 14 residues. The CDR3, as DNA: TGTGTCAGCAGTTTCCCTGGTGGGGCCAACGTCCTGACTTTC. This translates into CVSSFPGGANVLTF.

This clonotype was observed a few times. The chain carries TRBV28 and TRBJ2-3; D tentatively fits TRBD1 or TRBD2 (5 bases each). Trimming took 6 bases from V and 4 from J, leaving 11 bases between them. CDR3 length: 13 residues. Per the germline V gene, CDR1 is MDHEN and CDR2 is SYDVKM. Written as DNA, the CDR3 is TGTGCCAGCAGGGGACCGAATCCAGATACGCAGTATTTT. It codes for CASRGPNPDTQYF.

This sequence joins TRBV4-3 and TRBJ2-4; D perhaps matches TRBD2 (6 bases). CDR3 length: 15 amino acids. Germline CDR1 is LGHNA and CDR2 is YSLEER. V gave up 0 bases and J gave up 4 bases, with 10 bases separating them. CDR3 loop: CASSQEIGLKNIQYF. The CDR3 region has the DNA TGCGCCAGCAGCCAAGAGATCGGACTAAAAAACATTCAGTACTTC.

The chain uses TRBV11-1 and TRBJ2-2, with a possible D match to TRBD2 (6 bases). Germline CDR1 is SGHAT and CDR2 is FQDESV (reference sequence). V lost 3 bases to trimming and J lost 0 bases, with 17 bases between them. The CDR3 extends over 18 amino acids. The CDR3 here is CASSFAPSGDPNTGELFF. In DNA, the CDR3 is TGTGCCAGCAGCTTCGCCCCCTCGGGGGACCCGAACACCGGGGAGCTGTTTTTT.

The J gene is TRBJ2-7, the V gene TRBV28; 7 bases agree with TRBD2. The DNA end is a closer match to TRBJ2-5, so the J assignment may be wrong. From germline, CDR1 is MDHEN and CDR2 SYDVKM. The CDR3 extends over 15 amino acids. The CDR3 protein is CASSLSGEAKETQYF. Here the CDR3 DNA reads TGTGCCAGCAGTTTAAGCGGGGAAGCGAAAGAGACCCAGTACTTC.

The chain employs TRBV12-3 or TRBV12-4 and TRBJ1-4; TRBD1 agrees at 8 bases. This CDR3 region has 15 residues. J gave up 7 bases and V 5 bases, and 9 bases lay outside the gene matches. The CDR3 DNA reads TGTGCCAGCAGTACTCAGGGGGCCATTCCTGAAAAACTGTTTTTT. This encodes CASSTQGAIPEKLFF.

In the case of this clonotype: One junction end does not reproduce the germline sequence, and a read error may be involved. The J gene is TRBJ2-4, the V gene TRBV15; D may correspond to TRBD1 or TRBD2 (6 bases each). The better agreement between TRBJ2-7 and the DNA end casts doubt on the J call. Germline-derived CDR1 and CDR2 are LNHNV and YYDKDF (reference sequence). The length of the CDR3 is 17 residues. CDR3 coding DNA: TGTGCCACCAGCGGAGAAGTAGGAGGGGGACGTTCCTACGAGCAGTACTTC. Protein sequence: CATSGEVGGGRSYEQYF.

The V call is TRBV5-1, the J call TRBJ2-4, with D possibly matching TRBD1 (7 bases). The better agreement between TRBJ2-5 and the DNA end casts doubt on the J call. The CDR3 has 16 amino acids. Germline lookup yields CDR1 SGHRS and CDR2 YFSETQ. The CDR3 sequence: CASSSLRRGPGETQYF. In nucleotides, the CDR3 is TGCGCCAGCAGCTCCCTTCGGAGGGGGCCGGGGGAGACCCAGTACTTC.

CDR3 protein: CASSLQIRHSYNEQFF. The CDR3 coding sequence is TGTGCCAGCAGTTTACAAATCAGGCACTCCTACAATGAGCAGTTCTTC. The V gene is TRBV27, the J gene TRBJ2-1; D not resolved. Germline V gene sequence: CDR1 MNHEY, CDR2 SMNVEV (reference sequence). The CDR3 spans 16 residues. V gave up 2 bases and J gave up 0 bases, with 11 bases separating them.

This clonotype was picked up a small number of times. The rearrangement uses TRBV12-3 or TRBV12-4 and TRBJ1-1; no firm D call. Trimming took 5 bases from V and 0 from J, leaving 7 bases between them. This CDR3 has 13 amino acids. The CDR3 spells CASSPALNTEAFF. The DNA for the CDR3 is TGTGCCAGCAGTCCGGCACTGAACACTGAAGCTTTCTTT.

The V call is TRBV27, the J call TRBJ2-7; 7 nucleotides agree with TRBD2. Germline assignment: CDR1 MNHEY and CDR2 SMNVEV (reference sequence). The length of the CDR3 is 17 residues. Losses at the gene ends were 7 bases for V and 0 bases for J; bases not matched to a gene: 15. The CDR3 DNA is TGTGCCAGCAAAGGAAGGGGCTCGGGACTATCCTCCTACGAGCAGTACTTC. The encoded protein is CASKGRGSGLSSYEQYF.

With respect to this clonotype: Since the CDR3 does not end with the conserved phenylalanine or tryptophan, this likely comes from a read error. This rearrangement joins TRBV6-2 or TRBV6-3 to TRBJ2-3; D perhaps matches TRBD2 (6 bases). Germline V gene lookup returns CDR1 MNHEY and CDR2 SVGEGT. The CDR3 runs to 15 residues. The V end was cut by 8 bases, the J end by 2 bases, with 17 bases between. CDR3 region: CASSLRRTTTDTQYL. For the CDR3, the DNA is TGTGCCAGCTCCCTTCGCCGGACTACCACAGATACGCAGTATCTT.

The V and J genes are TRBV6-6 and TRBJ2-5; no definite D call. The J call is in doubt because the DNA end fits TRBJ2-7 better. Germline CDR1 MNHNY, CDR2 SVGAGI (reference sequence). The CDR3 spans 13 residues. The CDR3 spells CASSPLSPSEQYF. The CDR3 nucleotides are TGTGCCAGCAGCCCGCTGAGTCCAAGCGAGCAGTACTTC.